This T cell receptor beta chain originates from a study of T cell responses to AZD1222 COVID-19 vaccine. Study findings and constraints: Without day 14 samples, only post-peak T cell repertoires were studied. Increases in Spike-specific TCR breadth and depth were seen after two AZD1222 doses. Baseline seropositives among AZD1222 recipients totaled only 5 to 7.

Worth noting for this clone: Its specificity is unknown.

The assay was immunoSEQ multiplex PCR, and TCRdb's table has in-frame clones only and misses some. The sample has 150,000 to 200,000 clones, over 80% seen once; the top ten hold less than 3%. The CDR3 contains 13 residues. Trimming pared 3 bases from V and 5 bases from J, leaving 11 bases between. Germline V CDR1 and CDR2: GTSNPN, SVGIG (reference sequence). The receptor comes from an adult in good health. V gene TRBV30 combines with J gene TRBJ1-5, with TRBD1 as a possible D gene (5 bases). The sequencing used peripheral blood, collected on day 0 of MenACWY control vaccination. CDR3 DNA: TGTGCCTGGAGCGGTGACAGATATCAGCCCCAGCATTTT. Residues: CAWSGDRYQPQHF.